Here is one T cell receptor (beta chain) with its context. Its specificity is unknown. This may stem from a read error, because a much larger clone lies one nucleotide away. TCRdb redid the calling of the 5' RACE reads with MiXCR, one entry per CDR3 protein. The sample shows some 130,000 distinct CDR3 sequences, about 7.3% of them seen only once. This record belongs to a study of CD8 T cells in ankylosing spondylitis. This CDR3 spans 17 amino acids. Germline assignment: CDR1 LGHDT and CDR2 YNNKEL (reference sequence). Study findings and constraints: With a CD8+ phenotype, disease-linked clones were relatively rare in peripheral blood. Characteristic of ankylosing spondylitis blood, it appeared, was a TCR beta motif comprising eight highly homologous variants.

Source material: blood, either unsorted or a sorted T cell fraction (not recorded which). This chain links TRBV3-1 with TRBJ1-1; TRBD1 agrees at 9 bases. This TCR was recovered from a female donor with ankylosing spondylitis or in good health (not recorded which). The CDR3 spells CACSQAGTGHVYTEAFF. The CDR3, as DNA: TGTGCCTGCAGCCAAGCCGGGACAGGGCACGTTTACACTGAAGCTTTCTTT.